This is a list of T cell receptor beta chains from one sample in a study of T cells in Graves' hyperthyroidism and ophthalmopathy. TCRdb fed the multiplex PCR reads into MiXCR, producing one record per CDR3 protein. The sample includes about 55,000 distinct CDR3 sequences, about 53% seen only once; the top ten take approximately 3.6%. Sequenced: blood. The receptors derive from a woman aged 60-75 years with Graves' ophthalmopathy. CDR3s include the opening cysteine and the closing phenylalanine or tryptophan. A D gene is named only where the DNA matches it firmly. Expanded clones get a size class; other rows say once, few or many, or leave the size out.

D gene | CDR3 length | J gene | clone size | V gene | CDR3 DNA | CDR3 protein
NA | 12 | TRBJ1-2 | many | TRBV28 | TGTGCCAGCAGTTTCTGGGGGGATGGCTACACCTTC | CASSFWGDGYTF
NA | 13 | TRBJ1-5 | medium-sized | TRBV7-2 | TGTGCCAGCAGCACGTGGGCCAATCAGCCCCAGCATTTT | CASSTWANQPQHF
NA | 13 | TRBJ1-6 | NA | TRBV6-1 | TGTGCCAGCAGTGAAGCACGGGGTTCACCCCTCCACTTT | CASSEARGSPLHF
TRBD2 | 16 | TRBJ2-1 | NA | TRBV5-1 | TGCGCCAGCAGGGAAGCAGCGGGGAGCTCCTACAATGAGCAGTTCTTC | CASREAAGSSYNEQFF
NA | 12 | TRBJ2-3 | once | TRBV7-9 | TGTGCCAGCAGCTCCAATTCAGATACGCAGTATTTT | CASSSNSDTQYF
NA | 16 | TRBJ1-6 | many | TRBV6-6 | TGTGCCAGCAGTTACTCAGCGCAGGGGTCAGGTTCACCCCTCCACTTT | CASSYSAQGSGSPLHF
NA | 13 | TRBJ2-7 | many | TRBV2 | TGTGCCAGCAGTCCGACAGGTTCCTACGAGCAGTACTTC | CASSPTGSYEQYF
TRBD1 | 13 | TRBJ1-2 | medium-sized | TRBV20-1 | TGCAGTGCTTGGGGACAGTACCCTTTCGGCTACACCTTC | CSAWGQYPFGYTF
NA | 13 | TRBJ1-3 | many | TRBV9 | TGTGCCAGCCGCGGGCGCTCTGGAAACACCATATATTTT | CASRGRSGNTIYF
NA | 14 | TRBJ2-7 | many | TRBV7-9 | TGTGCCAGCAGCGCCCGGAGGGGGGACTACGAGCAGTACTTC | CASSARRGDYEQYF
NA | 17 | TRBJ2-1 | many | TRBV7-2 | TGTGCCAGCAGCTTAAAAGCAAACAGGTTAATTAACAATGAGCAGTTCTTC | CASSLKANRLINNEQFF
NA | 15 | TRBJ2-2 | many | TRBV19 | TGTGCCAGTAGTATCCCCCGCAAGAACACCGGGGAGCTGTTTTTT | CASSIPRKNTGELFF
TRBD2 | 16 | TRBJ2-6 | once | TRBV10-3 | TGTGCCATCAGTGACACTAGCGGGAGGGCCGGCAACGTCCTGACTTTC | CAISDTSGRAGNVLTF
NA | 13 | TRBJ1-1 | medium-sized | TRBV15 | TGTGCCACCAGCAGAGATCCGAACACTGAAGCTTTCTTT | CATSRDPNTEAFF
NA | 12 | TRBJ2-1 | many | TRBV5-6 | TGTGCCAGCAGCACCTGGACGAATGAGCAGTTCTTC | CASSTWTNEQFF
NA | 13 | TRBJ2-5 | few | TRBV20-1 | TGCAGTGCTAGAGTGCCAGGCGCAGGGACCCAGTACTTC | CSARVPGAGTQYF
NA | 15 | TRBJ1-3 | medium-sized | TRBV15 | TGTGCCACCAGCAGAGAAACAGCCTCTGGAAACACCATATATTTT | CATSRETASGNTIYF
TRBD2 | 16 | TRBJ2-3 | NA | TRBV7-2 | TGTGCCAGCAGCTCCTTCGGGACTAGCGGTTCAGATACGCAGTATTTT | CASSSFGTSGSDTQYF
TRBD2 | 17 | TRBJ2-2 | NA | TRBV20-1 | TGCAGTGCTAAGGCCGGGACTAGCGGGACAGACACCGGGGAGCTGTTTTTT | CSAKAGTSGTDTGELFF
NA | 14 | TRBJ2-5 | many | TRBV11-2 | TGTGCCAGCAGCTTAGATCGTACTCACCAGGCCCAGTACTTC | CASSLDRTHQAQYF
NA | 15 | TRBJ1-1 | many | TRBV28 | TGTGCCAGCAGACCCCGGATAGGTCGGGGAACTGAAGCTTTCTTT | CASRPRIGRGTEAFF
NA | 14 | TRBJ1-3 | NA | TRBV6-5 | TGTGCCAGCAGGGACAGATACTCTGGAAACACCATATATTTT | CASRDRYSGNTIYF
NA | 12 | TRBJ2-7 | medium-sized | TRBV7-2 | TGTGCCAGCAGCCCCCAAGGGTCCGAGCAGTACTTC | CASSPQGSEQYF
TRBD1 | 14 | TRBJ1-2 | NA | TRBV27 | TGTGCCAGCAGTCTCCAGGGGGCTAGGGATGGCTACACCTTC | CASSLQGARDGYTF
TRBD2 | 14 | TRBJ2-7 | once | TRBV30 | TGTGCCAGCAGTGTACTAGCGGGAGAGTACGAGCAGTACTTC | CASSVLAGEYEQYF
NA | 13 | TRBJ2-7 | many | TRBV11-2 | TGTGCCTCGGGCGGATTCACCCTTGGGGAGCAGTACTTC | CASGGFTLGEQYF
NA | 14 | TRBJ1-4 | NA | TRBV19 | TGTGCCAGGGAGGGAGTTGCAACTAATGAAAAACTGTTTTTT | CAREGVATNEKLFF
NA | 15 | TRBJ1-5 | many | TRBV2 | TGTGCCAGCAGTGTATTCACTCTAGGGCATCAGCCCCAGCATTTT | CASSVFTLGHQPQHF